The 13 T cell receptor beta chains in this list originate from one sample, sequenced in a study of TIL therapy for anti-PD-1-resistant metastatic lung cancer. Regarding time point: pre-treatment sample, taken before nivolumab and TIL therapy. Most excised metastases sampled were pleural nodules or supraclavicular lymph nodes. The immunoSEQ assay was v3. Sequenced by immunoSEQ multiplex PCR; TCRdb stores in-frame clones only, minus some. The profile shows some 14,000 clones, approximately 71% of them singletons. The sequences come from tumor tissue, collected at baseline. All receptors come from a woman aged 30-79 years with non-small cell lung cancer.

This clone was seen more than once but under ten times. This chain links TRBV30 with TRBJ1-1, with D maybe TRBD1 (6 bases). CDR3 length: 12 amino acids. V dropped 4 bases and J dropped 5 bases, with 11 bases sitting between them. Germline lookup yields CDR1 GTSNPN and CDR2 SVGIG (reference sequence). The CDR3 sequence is CAWTGEWTEAFF. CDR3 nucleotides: TGTGCCTGGACAGGGGAATGGACTGAAGCTTTCTTT.

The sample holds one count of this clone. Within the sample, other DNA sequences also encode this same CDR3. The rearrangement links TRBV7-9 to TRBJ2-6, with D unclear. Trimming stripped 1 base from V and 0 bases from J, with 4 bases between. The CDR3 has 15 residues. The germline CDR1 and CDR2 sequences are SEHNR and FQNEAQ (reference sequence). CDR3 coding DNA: TGTGCCAGCAGCTTAGTTCGCTCTGGGGCCAACGTCCTGACTTTC. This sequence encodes CASSLVRSGANVLTF.

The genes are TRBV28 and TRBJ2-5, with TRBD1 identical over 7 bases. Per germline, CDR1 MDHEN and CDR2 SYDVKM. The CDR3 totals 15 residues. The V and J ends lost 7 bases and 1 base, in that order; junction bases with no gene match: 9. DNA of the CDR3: TGTGCCAGCAACAACAGGGGAATATCCCAAGAGACCCAGTACTTC. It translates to CASNNRGISQETQYF.

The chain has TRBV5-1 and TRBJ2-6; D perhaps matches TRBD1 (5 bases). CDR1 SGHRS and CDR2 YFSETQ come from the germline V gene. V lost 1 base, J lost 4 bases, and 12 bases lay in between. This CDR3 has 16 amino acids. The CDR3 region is CASSLRYGAGANVLTF. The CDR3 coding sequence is TGCGCCAGCAGCTTGAGATATGGGGCGGGGGCCAACGTCCTGACTTTC.

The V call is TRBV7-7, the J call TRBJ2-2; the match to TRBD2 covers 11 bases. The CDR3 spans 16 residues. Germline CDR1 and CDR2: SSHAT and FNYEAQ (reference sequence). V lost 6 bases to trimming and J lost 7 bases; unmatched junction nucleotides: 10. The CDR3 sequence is CASSPGTSGRGGELFF. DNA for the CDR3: TGTGCCAGCAGTCCCGGGACTAGCGGAAGGGGCGGGGAGCTGTTTTTT.

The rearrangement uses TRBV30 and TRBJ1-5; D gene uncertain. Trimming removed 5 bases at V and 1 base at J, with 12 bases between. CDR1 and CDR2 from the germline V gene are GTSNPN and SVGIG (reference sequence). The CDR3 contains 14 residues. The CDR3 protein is CAWSNTGSNQPQHF. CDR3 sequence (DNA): TGTGCCTGGTCAAACACGGGGAGCAATCAGCCCCAGCATTTT.

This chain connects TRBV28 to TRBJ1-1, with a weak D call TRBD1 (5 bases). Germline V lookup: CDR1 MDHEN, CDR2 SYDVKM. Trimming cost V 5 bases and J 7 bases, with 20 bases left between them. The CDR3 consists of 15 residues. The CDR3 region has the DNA TGTGCCAGCAGTGCCCCCGGGGGGGTCGAGGGTGAAGCTTTCTTT. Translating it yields CASSAPGGVEGEAFF. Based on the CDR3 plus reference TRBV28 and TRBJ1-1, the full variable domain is DVKVTQSSRYLVKRTGEKVFLECVQDMDHENMFWYRQDPGLGLRLIYFSYDVKMKEKGDIPEGYSVSREKKERFSLILESASTNQTSMYLCASSAPGGVEGEAFFGQGTRLTVV.

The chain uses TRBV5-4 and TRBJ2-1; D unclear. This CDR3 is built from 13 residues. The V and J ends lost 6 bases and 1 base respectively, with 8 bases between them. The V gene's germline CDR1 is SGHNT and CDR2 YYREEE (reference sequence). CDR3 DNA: TGTGCCAGCACGATATTGTCCTACAATGAGCAGTTCTTC. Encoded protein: CASTILSYNEQFF.

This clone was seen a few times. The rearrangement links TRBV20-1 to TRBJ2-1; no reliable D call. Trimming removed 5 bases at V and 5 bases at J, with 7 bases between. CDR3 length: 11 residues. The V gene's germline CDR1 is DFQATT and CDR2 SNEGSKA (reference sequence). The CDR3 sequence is CSAPLNNEQFF. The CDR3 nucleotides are TGCAGTGCTCCTCTTAACAATGAGCAGTTCTTC.

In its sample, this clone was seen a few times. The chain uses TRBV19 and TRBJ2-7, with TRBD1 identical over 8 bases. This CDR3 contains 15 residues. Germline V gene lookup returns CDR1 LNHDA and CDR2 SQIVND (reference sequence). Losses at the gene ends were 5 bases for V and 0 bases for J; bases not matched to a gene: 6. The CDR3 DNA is TGTGCCAGTAGTCCGGGACAGGAATCCTCCTACGAGCAGTACTTC. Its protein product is CASSPGQESSYEQYF.

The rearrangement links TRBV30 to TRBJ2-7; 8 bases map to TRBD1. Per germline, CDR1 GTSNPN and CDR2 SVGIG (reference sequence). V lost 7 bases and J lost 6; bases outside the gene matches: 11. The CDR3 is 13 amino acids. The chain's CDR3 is CASGFGQGGEQYF. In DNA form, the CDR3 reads TGTGCCTCTGGATTCGGACAGGGAGGCGAGCAGTACTTC.

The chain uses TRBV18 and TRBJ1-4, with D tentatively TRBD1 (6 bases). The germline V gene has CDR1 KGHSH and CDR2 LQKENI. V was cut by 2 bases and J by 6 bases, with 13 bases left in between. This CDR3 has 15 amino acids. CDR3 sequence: CASSPFDRSDEKLFF. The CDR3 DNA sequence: TGTGCCAGCTCACCATTCGACAGGTCGGATGAAAAACTGTTTTTT.

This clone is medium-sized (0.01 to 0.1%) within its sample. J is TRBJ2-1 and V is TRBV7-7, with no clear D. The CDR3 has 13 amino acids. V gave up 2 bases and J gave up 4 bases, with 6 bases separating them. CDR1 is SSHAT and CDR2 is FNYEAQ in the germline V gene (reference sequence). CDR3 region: CASSLTHYNEQFF. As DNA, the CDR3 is TGTGCCAGCAGCTTAACCCATTACAATGAGCAGTTCTTC.